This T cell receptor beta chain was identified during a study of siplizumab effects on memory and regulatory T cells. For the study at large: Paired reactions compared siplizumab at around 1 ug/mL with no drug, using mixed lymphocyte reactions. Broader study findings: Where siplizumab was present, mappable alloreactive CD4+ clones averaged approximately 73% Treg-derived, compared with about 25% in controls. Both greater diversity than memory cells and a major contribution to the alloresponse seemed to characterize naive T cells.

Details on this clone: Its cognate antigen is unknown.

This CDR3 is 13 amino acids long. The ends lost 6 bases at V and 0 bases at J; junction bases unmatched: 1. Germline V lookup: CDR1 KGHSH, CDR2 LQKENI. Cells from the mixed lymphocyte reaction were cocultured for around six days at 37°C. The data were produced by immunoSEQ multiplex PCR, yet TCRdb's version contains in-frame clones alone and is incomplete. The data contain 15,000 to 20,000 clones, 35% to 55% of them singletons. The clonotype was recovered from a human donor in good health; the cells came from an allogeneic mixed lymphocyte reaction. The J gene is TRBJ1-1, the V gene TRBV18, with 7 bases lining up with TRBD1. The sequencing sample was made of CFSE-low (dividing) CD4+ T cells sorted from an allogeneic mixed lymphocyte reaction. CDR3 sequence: CASSGQVNTEAFF. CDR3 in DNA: TGTGCCAGCTCTGGACAGGTGAACACTGAAGCTTTCTTT.